A selection of T cell receptor beta chains follows, all from one sample in a study of OX40 agonist ivuxolimab in advanced cancers. TCRdb's table, derived via immunoSEQ multiplex PCR, lists solely in-frame clones and lacks some. The table has about 69,000 clones, approximately 93% seen once. This sample comprised CD4+ or CD8+ T cells sorted from blood, obtained in a trial of the OX40 agonist ivuxolimab. The receptors were sampled from an adult with an advanced solid tumor such as melanoma, head and neck, liver or kidney cancer. CDR3s include the opening cysteine and the closing phenylalanine or tryptophan.

j_call v_call cdr3_aa
TRBJ2-2 TRBV29-1 CSAKTGERNTGELFF
TRBJ2-3 TRBV10-2 CASSERETDTQYF
TRBJ2-2 TRBV25-1 CASRGTGNTGELFF
TRBJ2-7 TRBV6-1 CASSVETLGQAYEQYF
TRBJ1-1 TRBV5-1 CASSRGTAQLNTEAFF
TRBJ2-3 TRBV4-2 CASSQEAGLSTDTQYF
TRBJ1-4 TRBV5-1 CASSFGGNEKLFF
TRBJ2-3 TRBV6-5 CASSYSDSRRVVTQYF
TRBJ1-1 TRBV29-1 CSVEGEGYTEAFF
TRBJ2-4 TRBV5-1 CASSRDAGTSGERWSF
TRBJ1-1 TRBV30 CAWSRRGRTNTEAFF
TRBJ2-3 TRBV29-1 CSVEGREPNTQYF
TRBJ2-5 TRBV18 CASSRSGQETQYF
TRBJ2-5 TRBV7-9 CASSRGTSGGEAQYF
TRBJ2-1 TRBV7-2 CASSATGTGGYNEQFF
TRBJ2-7 TRBV10-3 CAISDGGGSSYEQYF
TRBJ2-2 TRBV7-9 CASRPTGGQYTGELFF
TRBJ2-1 TRBV10-3 CAITPRQGSSYNEQFF
TRBJ1-5 TRBV28 CASSLEDSYSNQPQHF
TRBJ2-3 TRBV19 CASSQQGVSSTDTQYF
TRBJ2-1 TRBV11-2 CASSLTSGYYNEQFF
TRBJ2-1 TRBV6-5 CASSYAGVRNEQFF
TRBJ2-4 TRBV5-1 CASSSDRGKNIQYF
TRBJ2-7 TRBV28 CASSLGVDGSRSSEQYF
TRBJ1-1 TRBV30 CAWSDRMNTEAFF
TRBJ1-5 TRBV19 CASSISRGNQPQHF
TRBJ2-7 TRBV4-1 CASSHPTRDSTYEQYF
TRBJ2-7 TRBV5-1 CASSNRQGAAEQYF
TRBJ2-7 TRBV28 CASSLGTSGSREQYF
TRBJ1-5 TRBV28 CATWSGSNQPQHF
TRBJ2-1 TRBV7-2 CASSLEGQGGNEQFF
TRBJ1-1 TRBV6-1 CASSGTAGTEAFF